These 8 T cell receptor beta chains were sequenced from one sample in a study of molecular identifiers for immune sequencing clone quantification. From the PCR reads, TCRdb called clonotypes with MiXCR, one entry per CDR3 protein. The repertoire holds 6,000 to 9,500 distinct CDR3 sequences, with roughly 37% as singletons. Sequencing was done on a sample of naive CD8+ T cells from blood, with Jurkat cell RNA spiked in. Specified subset: FACS-sorted CD8+CD4-CCR7+CD45RA+ naive T cells. Receptors originate from a human donor in good health. Some libraries in this study had Jurkat cell RNA spiked in.

The chain is built from TRBV4-3 and TRBJ2-3; D perhaps matches TRBD2 (6 bases). Germline assignment: CDR1 LGHNA and CDR2 YSLEER. The CDR3 covers 15 residues. With 1 base removed from V and 2 bases from J, the gap between germline ends came to 10 bases. CDR3 sequence: CASSQVAESTDTQYF. As DNA, the CDR3 is TGCGCCAGCAGCCAAGTAGCGGAGTCCACAGATACGCAGTATTTT.

Regarding this clonotype: A read error may account for a junction end that differs from germline. The rearrangement uses TRBV4-3 and TRBJ2-1; TRBD2 aligns across 12 bases. The CDR3 contains 20 residues. Germline V gene sequence: CDR1 LGHNA, CDR2 YSLEER. The DNA for the CDR3 is TGCGCCAACAGCCAAGTCTGGACTAGCGGGGCCAGAAGCTCCTACAATGAGCAGTTCTTC. Residues: CANSQVWTSGARSSYNEQFF.

This clonotype is medium-sized (0.01 to 0.1%). The chain links TRBV19 to TRBJ1-5, with D maybe TRBD1 (5 bases). Germline V gives CDR1 LNHDA, CDR2 SQIVND (reference sequence). Deletions cut 3 bases from V and 5 bases from J, with 20 bases between. CDR3 length: 17 residues. This CDR3 reads CASSIGGRGKDDQPQHF. The CDR3 DNA reads TGTGCCAGTAGTATTGGGGGACGGGGTAAAGACGATCAGCCCCAGCATTTT.

To note about this clonotype: The conserved phenylalanine or tryptophan normally closing the CDR3 is absent here, so this likely arose from a read error. It is unclear where the CDR3 begins or ends on the DNA, so no DNA is shown, and the CDR3 is as TCRdb lists it. V is TRBV6-2 or TRBV6-3 and J is TRBJ2-1; the table's TRBD1 call for D was not verified on the DNA. From its first to its last residue, the CDR3 has 12 amino acids. Germline V CDR1 and CDR2: MNHEY, SVGEGT. The CDR3 spells CASSYKGNEQII.

In this sample, this clonotype turned up a few times. The genes are TRBV12-3 or TRBV12-4 and TRBJ2-5; D is unclear. The CDR3 is 12 amino acids. The V end lost 7 bases, the J end lost 4 bases, and 10 bases lay between the germline ends. The CDR3 is CASTIARETQYF. The CDR3 DNA reads TGTGCCAGCACCATAGCCAGAGAGACCCAGTACTTC.

This clonotype was seen only once. The germline gene is not matched at one end of the junction; a read error may be the cause. This chain joins TRBV20-1 and TRBJ2-7, with 7 bases that match TRBD1. The germline V gene has CDR1 DFQATT and CDR2 SNEGSKA (reference sequence). The CDR3 length is 17 residues. The CDR3 nucleotides read TGCAGCGCTAGTGGGTTTCGGGACAGTTTCCCTCCGGGGCCGGTTTACTTC. Protein: CSASGFRDSFPPGPVYF.

Notes on this clonotype: This may be a read error, as it is one base from a much larger clone. V is TRBV6-5 and J is TRBJ1-5, with D unresolved. CDR1 is MNHEY, CDR2 SVGAGI, per germline. The CDR3 consists of 13 residues. The germline V and J ends were trimmed by 0 bases and 6 bases, with 6 bases remaining between them. CDR3 sequence: CASSYSTSQPQHF. The CDR3 DNA reads TGTGCCAGCAGTTACTCGACCTCTCAGCCCCAGCATTTT.

This clonotype came up a few times. The V and J genes are TRBV5-4 and TRBJ2-3, with a tentative D call TRBD2 (7 bases). CDR3 length: 14 residues. The V end was cut by 3 bases, the J end by 7 bases, with 15 bases between. The germline V gene has CDR1 SGHNT and CDR2 YYREEE (reference sequence). CDR3 coding DNA: TGTGCCAGCAGCTGGGGGAGGGGGAGCAATACGCAGTATTTT. Residues: CASSWGRGSNTQYF. Complete variable domain (other parts from reference TRBV5-4 and TRBJ2-3): ETGVTQSPTHLIKTRGQQVTLRCSSQSGHNTVSWYQQALGQGPQFIFQYYREEENGRGNFPPRFSGLQFPNYSSELNVNALELDDSALYLCASSWGRGSNTQYFGPGTRLTVL.